This TCR beta chain derives from a study of neurological immune-mediated disorders. Study conclusions and caveats: The absence of shared CDR3 amino acid sequences among expanded clones across subjects suggests private repertoires in all groups.

TCRdb re-analysed the 5' RACE reads in MiXCR, keeping a single row per CDR3 protein. The sample has tens of thousands of distinct CDR3 sequences; nearly 3.5% are singletons. This clonotype showed up many times. What it binds is not known. Unsorted libraries were generated from 2 million PBMCs. These cells had been stored in RNAlater at -80 C. This CDR3 is 16 amino acids long. V lost 5 bases and J lost 6, with 21 bases in between. Germline V gene sequence: CDR1 SGHRS, CDR2 YFSETQ. Sequencing used PBMCs. The sequence was collected from a man aged 35 to 55 with multiple sclerosis. The genes are TRBV5-1 and TRBJ2-1; D might be TRBD2 (7 bases). CDR3 sequence (DNA): TGCGCCAGCAGAACCGTCGCGGGCCGGGGGGCCAATGAGCAGTTCTTC. Its protein is CASRTVAGRGANEQFF.